This TCR beta chain was observed in a study of spatial heterogeneity in lung cancer. Study context: Compared with alpha-chain sequences, beta-chain sequences were consistently detected in greater numbers. Tumor regions showed TCR transcript counts that correlated strongly with a T cell module score from matched bulk RNA-seq.

This clonotype showed up many times. Its antigen is unidentified. CDR3 size: 14 residues. V dropped 8 bases and J dropped 0 bases, with 11 bases sitting between them. Looked up from germline, CDR1 is SNHLY and CDR2 is FYNNEI. Each TCR cDNA molecule bore a unique molecular identifier. TCRdb reanalysed the 5' RACE reads using MiXCR and keeps one entry per CDR3 protein. The data show some 14,000 distinct CDR3 sequences, more than 3% seen once. Indicated time point: sample taken at primary tumor resection. Without sorting, whole RNA was sequenced from tumor, nontumor lung or frozen PBMC. Study-level findings and limits: Tumor mutation count correlated with how many alpha and beta TCRs expanded intratumorally.

This receptor was taken from a male donor with early-stage non-small cell lung cancer. V gene TRBV2 combines with J gene TRBJ1-5; D is unresolved. Sequenced material: lung tumor tissue, taken at surgery. CDR3 amino acids: CASSGGVSNQPQHF. CDR3 DNA sequence: TGTGCCAGCTCCGGCGGGGTTAGCAATCAGCCCCAGCATTTT.